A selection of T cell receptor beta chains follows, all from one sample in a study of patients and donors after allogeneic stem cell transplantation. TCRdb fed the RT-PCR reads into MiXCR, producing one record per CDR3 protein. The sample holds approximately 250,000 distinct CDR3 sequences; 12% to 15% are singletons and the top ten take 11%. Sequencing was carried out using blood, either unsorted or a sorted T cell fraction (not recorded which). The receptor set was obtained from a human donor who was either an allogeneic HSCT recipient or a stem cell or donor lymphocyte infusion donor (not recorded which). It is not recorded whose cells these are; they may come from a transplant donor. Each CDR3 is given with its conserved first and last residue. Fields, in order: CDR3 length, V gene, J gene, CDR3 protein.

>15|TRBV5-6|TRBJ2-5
CASSPGFRGQETQYF
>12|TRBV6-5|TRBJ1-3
CASSREGDTIYF
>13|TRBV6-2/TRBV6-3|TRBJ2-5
CASSYWGKETQYF
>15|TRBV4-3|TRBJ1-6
CASSQEEGGNSPLHF
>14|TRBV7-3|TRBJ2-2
CASSSGPNTGELFF
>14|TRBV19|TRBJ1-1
CASSALAGGAEAFF
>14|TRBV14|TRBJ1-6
CASSFLSGRSPLHF
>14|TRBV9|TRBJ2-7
CASSVEVEGYEQYF
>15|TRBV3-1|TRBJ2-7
CASSSGTSGRYEQYF
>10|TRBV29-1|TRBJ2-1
CSGGRNEQFF
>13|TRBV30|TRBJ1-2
CAWSFTGGEGYTF
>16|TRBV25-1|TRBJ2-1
CASSEWGQGSYNEQFF
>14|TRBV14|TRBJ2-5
CASSQLLREETQYF
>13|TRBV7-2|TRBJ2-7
CASSLGDRSEQYF
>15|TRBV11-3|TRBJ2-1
CASSIPGLGGNEQFF
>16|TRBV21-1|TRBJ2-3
CASSKADSIRTDTQYF
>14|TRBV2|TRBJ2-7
CASSGAQFSYEQYF
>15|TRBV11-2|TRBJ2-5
CASSLGGKGGETQYF